A selection of T cell receptor beta chains follows, all from one sample in a study of shared clonotypes between healthy human individuals. TCRdb keeps only in-frame clones here, not all; method: immunoSEQ multiplex PCR. The sample has about 2.5 million clones; roughly 90% are singletons. The sequenced sample consisted of naive CD4+ T cells from PBMCs. The receptors come from a man younger than 35 in good health. Some clones in this sample may be carry-over from other donors' samples. The CDR3 runs from the conserved cysteine through the conserved F or W. A D gene is named only where the DNA matches it firmly. The listing skips clone size in some rows; elsewhere it reads once, few, many or a size class.

J gene: TRBJ2-7
V gene: TRBV28
D gene: -
clone size: -
CDR3 protein: CASLDNSYEQYF
CDR3 DNA: TGTGCCAGCTTAGACAACTCCTACGAGCAGTACTTC

J gene: TRBJ2-1
V gene: TRBV6-1
D gene: -
clone size: -
CDR3 protein: CASSPRPSLSGEQFF
CDR3 DNA: TGTGCCAGCAGTCCCCGGCCAAGTCTTAGCGGTGAGCAGTTCTTC

J gene: TRBJ1-5
V gene: TRBV19
D gene: TRBD1
clone size: once
CDR3 protein: CASSRGTGGSNQPQHF
CDR3 DNA: TGTGCCAGTAGTAGGGGGACAGGGGGGAGCAATCAGCCCCAGCATTTT

J gene: TRBJ1-6
V gene: TRBV27
D gene: -
clone size: once
CDR3 protein: CASSFVSPLHF
CDR3 DNA: TGTGCCAGCAGTTTCGTTTCACCCCTCCACTTT

J gene: TRBJ1-3
V gene: TRBV21-1
D gene: -
clone size: -
CDR3 protein: CASSKGRGQGAGGNTIYF
CDR3 DNA: TGTGCCAGCAGCAAAGGGAGGGGACAGGGGGCTGGTGGAAACACCATATATTTT

J gene: TRBJ1-1
V gene: TRBV10-3
D gene: -
clone size: -
CDR3 protein: CAIRDSYYTEAFF
CDR3 DNA: TGTGCCATCAGGGACAGTTATTACACTGAAGCTTTCTTT

J gene: TRBJ2-7
V gene: TRBV29-1
D gene: -
clone size: -
CDR3 protein: CSVAINAGGEQYF
CDR3 DNA: TGCAGCGTTGCGATTAACGCCGGGGGCGAGCAGTACTTC

J gene: TRBJ1-5
V gene: TRBV5-1
D gene: -
clone size: -
CDR3 protein: CASSLDREGNQPQHF
CDR3 DNA: TGCGCCAGCAGCTTGGACAGGGAGGGCAATCAGCCCCAGCATTTT

J gene: TRBJ1-3
V gene: TRBV6-1
D gene: -
clone size: -
CDR3 protein: CASSEIWAALSGNTIYF
CDR3 DNA: TGTGCCAGCAGTGAAATTTGGGCGGCGTTATCTGGAAACACCATATATTTT

J gene: TRBJ2-2
V gene: TRBV28
D gene: -
clone size: few
CDR3 protein: CASSLVLIRDGYTGELFF
CDR3 DNA: TGTGCCAGCAGTTTAGTGCTCATCCGGGACGGATACACCGGGGAGCTGTTTTTT

J gene: TRBJ1-2
V gene: TRBV6-6
D gene: -
clone size: -
CDR3 protein: CASTIWGDGYTF
CDR3 DNA: TGTGCCAGCACTATATGGGGGGATGGCTACACCTTC

J gene: TRBJ2-2
V gene: TRBV6-1
D gene: -
clone size: -
CDR3 protein: CASLLGARTGELFF
CDR3 DNA: TGTGCCAGCCTGCTGGGGGCAAGAACCGGGGAGCTGTTTTTT

J gene: TRBJ1-5
V gene: TRBV2
D gene: TRBD1
clone size: -
CDR3 protein: CAAAGGKMNTQNQPQHF
CDR3 DNA: TGTGCCGCGGCAGGGGGGAAAATGAATACCCAGAATCAGCCCCAGCATTTT

J gene: TRBJ1-5
V gene: TRBV28
D gene: -
clone size: -
CDR3 protein: CASNIPGLRKPNQPQHF
CDR3 DNA: TGTGCCAGCAACATCCCAGGGTTGAGAAAGCCCAATCAGCCCCAGCATTTT

J gene: TRBJ1-5
V gene: TRBV4-3
D gene: -
clone size: -
CDR3 protein: CASSQDSVSMPQHF
CDR3 DNA: TGCGCCAGCAGCCAAGATTCAGTGAGCATGCCCCAGCATTTT

J gene: TRBJ2-5
V gene: TRBV7-2
D gene: -
clone size: once
CDR3 protein: CASSPGGAQETQYF
CDR3 DNA: TGTGCCAGCAGTCCTGGGGGGGCCCAAGAGACCCAGTACTTC

J gene: TRBJ2-2
V gene: TRBV28
D gene: -
clone size: once
CDR3 protein: CASKRTGLTGELFF
CDR3 DNA: TGTGCCAGCAAGCGTACGGGGCTCACCGGGGAGCTGTTTTTT

J gene: TRBJ2-5
V gene: TRBV5-1
D gene: TRBD2
clone size: -
CDR3 protein: CASSSGTSGGQETQYF
CDR3 DNA: TGCGCCAGCAGCAGCGGGACTAGCGGGGGGCAAGAGACCCAGTACTTC

J gene: TRBJ2-7
V gene: TRBV5-1
D gene: -
clone size: once
CDR3 protein: CASSLRGRSGFYEQYF
CDR3 DNA: TGCGCCAGCAGCTTGAGGGGCCGAAGTGGGTTTTACGAGCAGTACTTC

J gene: TRBJ1-1
V gene: TRBV2
D gene: TRBD1
clone size: -
CDR3 protein: CASSANRQGDTEAFF
CDR3 DNA: TGTGCCAGCAGTGCTAACCGACAGGGGGACACTGAAGCTTTCTTT

J gene: TRBJ1-2
V gene: TRBV6-5
D gene: -
clone size: -
CDR3 protein: CASSFLIGGDYGYTF
CDR3 DNA: TGTGCCAGCAGTTTCCTGATAGGAGGGGACTATGGCTACACCTTC

J gene: TRBJ2-7
V gene: TRBV7-6
D gene: -
clone size: -
CDR3 protein: CASSPGMGGGDEQYF
CDR3 DNA: TGTGCCAGCAGCCCTGGAATGGGGGGTGGAGACGAGCAGTACTTC

J gene: TRBJ2-2
V gene: TRBV5-4
D gene: TRBD2
clone size: -
CDR3 protein: CASSLGLAGDTGELFF
CDR3 DNA: TGTGCCAGCAGCTTGGGACTAGCGGGAGACACCGGGGAGCTGTTTTTT

J gene: TRBJ2-7
V gene: TRBV25-1
D gene: TRBD2
clone size: -
CDR3 protein: CASSRGGRLHEQYF
CDR3 DNA: TGTGCCAGCAGTCGGGGGGGGCGCCTCCACGAGCAGTACTTC

J gene: TRBJ2-3
V gene: TRBV19
D gene: -
clone size: -
CDR3 protein: CASSWYSMGTQYF
CDR3 DNA: TGTGCCAGTAGTTGGTACTCCATGGGTACGCAGTATTTT

J gene: TRBJ1-2
V gene: TRBV2
D gene: -
clone size: once
CDR3 protein: CASSEVTDYTF
CDR3 DNA: TGTGCCAGCAGTGAAGTGACCGACTACACCTTC

J gene: TRBJ2-5
V gene: TRBV6-6
D gene: -
clone size: -
CDR3 protein: CASRGRERVETQYF
CDR3 DNA: TGTGCCAGCAGGGGGCGCGAGAGGGTGGAGACCCAGTACTTC

J gene: TRBJ1-5
V gene: TRBV7-2
D gene: TRBD1
clone size: -
CDR3 protein: CASSLVGGGQPQHF
CDR3 DNA: TGTGCCAGCAGCTTAGTAGGGGGCGGTCAGCCCCAGCATTTT

J gene: TRBJ2-7
V gene: TRBV5-4
D gene: -
clone size: -
CDR3 protein: CASSPGGGLSYEQYF
CDR3 DNA: TGTGCCAGCAGCCCAGGGGGAGGCCTCTCCTACGAGCAGTACTTC

J gene: TRBJ2-3
V gene: TRBV2
D gene: TRBD1
clone size: -
CDR3 protein: CASIATGTGGYTQYF
CDR3 DNA: TGTGCCAGCATCGCAACCGGGACAGGGGGTTATACGCAGTATTTT

J gene: TRBJ2-5
V gene: TRBV7-3
D gene: -
clone size: -
CDR3 protein: CASSLLSSGETQYF
CDR3 DNA: TGTGCCAGCAGCTTACTTAGTTCCGGAGAGACCCAGTACTTC

J gene: TRBJ2-3
V gene: TRBV2
D gene: TRBD2
clone size: once
CDR3 protein: CARSSQGGTDTQYF
CDR3 DNA: TGTGCCAGGTCATCGCAGGGAGGGACAGATACGCAGTATTTT

J gene: TRBJ2-7
V gene: TRBV27
D gene: TRBD1
clone size: -
CDR3 protein: CASSLGHLGQGQYEQYF
CDR3 DNA: TGTGCCAGCAGTTTGGGTCACCTGGGACAGGGGCAGTACGAGCAGTACTTC

J gene: TRBJ2-7
V gene: TRBV9
D gene: -
clone size: -
CDR3 protein: CASSVAYDRDEQYF
CDR3 DNA: TGTGCCAGCAGCGTAGCCTATGACCGAGACGAGCAGTACTTC

J gene: TRBJ2-2
V gene: TRBV11-3
D gene: -
clone size: -
CDR3 protein: CASSSRFDVTGELFF
CDR3 DNA: TGTGCCAGCAGCTCCCGATTCGACGTAACCGGGGAGCTGTTTTTT

J gene: TRBJ2-2
V gene: TRBV5-4
D gene: TRBD1
clone size: -
CDR3 protein: CASSLRQGISGELFF
CDR3 DNA: TGTGCCAGCAGCTTGAGACAGGGGATATCCGGGGAGCTGTTTTTT

J gene: TRBJ1-3
V gene: TRBV11-2
D gene: -
clone size: once
CDR3 protein: CASSPSPVSGNTIYF
CDR3 DNA: TGTGCCAGCAGCCCCTCGCCGGTCTCTGGAAACACCATATATTTT

J gene: TRBJ2-3
V gene: TRBV19
D gene: -
clone size: -
CDR3 protein: CASSIDTGRSTDTQYF
CDR3 DNA: TGTGCCAGTAGTATAGATACGGGCAGGTCCACAGATACGCAGTATTTT

J gene: TRBJ1-4
V gene: TRBV16
D gene: -
clone size: few
CDR3 protein: CASSQFGGGEKLFF
CDR3 DNA: TGTGCCAGCAGCCAATTTGGAGGGGGAGAAAAACTGTTTTTT

J gene: TRBJ1-2
V gene: TRBV5-4
D gene: -
clone size: -
CDR3 protein: CASSQDLGAAGSMDYTF
CDR3 DNA: TGCGCCAGCAGCCAAGATCTCGGGGCGGCGGGTTCTATGGACTACACCTTC

J gene: TRBJ1-2
V gene: TRBV5-1
D gene: -
clone size: -
CDR3 protein: CASSLAVGNYGYTF
CDR3 DNA: TGCGCCAGCAGCTTGGCCGTCGGTAACTATGGCTACACCTTC

J gene: TRBJ2-3
V gene: TRBV30
D gene: -
clone size: once
CDR3 protein: CAWSKLAATSTDTQYF
CDR3 DNA: TGTGCCTGGAGTAAGCTCGCGGCCACTAGCACAGATACGCAGTATTTT

J gene: TRBJ1-1
V gene: TRBV5-1
D gene: -
clone size: -
CDR3 protein: CASSLPTGRDVSEAFF
CDR3 DNA: TGCGCCAGCAGCTTGCCGACGGGCAGGGATGTCTCTGAAGCTTTCTTT

J gene: TRBJ2-7
V gene: TRBV20-1
D gene: -
clone size: -
CDR3 protein: CSSGADEQYF
CDR3 DNA: TGCAGTTCCGGGGCGGACGAGCAGTACTTC

J gene: TRBJ1-1
V gene: TRBV15
D gene: TRBD1
clone size: -
CDR3 protein: CATSRGQANTEAFF
CDR3 DNA: TGTGCCACCAGCCGGGGACAGGCGAACACTGAAGCTTTCTTT

J gene: TRBJ1-1
V gene: TRBV19
D gene: -
clone size: few
CDR3 protein: CAIQTGENTEAFF
CDR3 DNA: TGTGCCATCCAGACAGGAGAGAACACTGAAGCTTTCTTT

J gene: TRBJ1-2
V gene: TRBV2
D gene: TRBD1
clone size: -
CDR3 protein: CASSDRGGGGYTF
CDR3 DNA: TGTGCCAGCAGCGACAGGGGTGGTGGTGGCTACACCTTC

J gene: TRBJ2-3
V gene: TRBV25-1
D gene: TRBD2
clone size: -
CDR3 protein: CASSELKGLAGGDTQYF
CDR3 DNA: TGTGCCAGCAGTGAACTCAAGGGACTAGCGGGGGGAGATACGCAGTATTTT

J gene: TRBJ1-2
V gene: TRBV10-1
D gene: TRBD1
clone size: -
CDR3 protein: CARITGTAKNYGYTF
CDR3 DNA: TGCGCCCGAATAACTGGGACAGCTAAAAACTATGGCTACACCTTC

J gene: TRBJ2-5
V gene: TRBV28
D gene: -
clone size: once
CDR3 protein: CASTPPGGKETQYF
CDR3 DNA: TGTGCCAGCACACCGCCAGGAGGGAAAGAGACCCAGTACTTC